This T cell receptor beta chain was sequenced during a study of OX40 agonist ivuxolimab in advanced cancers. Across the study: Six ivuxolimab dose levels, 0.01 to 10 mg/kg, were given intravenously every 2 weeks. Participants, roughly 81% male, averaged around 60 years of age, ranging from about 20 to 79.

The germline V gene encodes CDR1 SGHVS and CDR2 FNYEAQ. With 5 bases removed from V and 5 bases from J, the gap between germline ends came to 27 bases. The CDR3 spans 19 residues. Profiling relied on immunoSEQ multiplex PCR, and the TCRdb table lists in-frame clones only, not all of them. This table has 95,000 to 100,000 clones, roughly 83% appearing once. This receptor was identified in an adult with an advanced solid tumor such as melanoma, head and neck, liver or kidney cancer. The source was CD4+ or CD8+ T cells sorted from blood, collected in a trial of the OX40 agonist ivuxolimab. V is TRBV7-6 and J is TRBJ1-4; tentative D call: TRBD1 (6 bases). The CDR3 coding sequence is TGTGCCAGCAGCCCCTCCCGACAGGCCCCGTGGGGGGGCAATGAAAAACTGTTTTTT. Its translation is CASSPSRQAPWGGNEKLFF.